These T cell receptor beta chains were read from a single sample in a study of cytomegalovirus exposure and HLA in healthy donors. Produced via immunoSEQ multiplex PCR; TCRdb's table is partial and in-frame only. The sample yields under 200,000 clones, 79% seen once. The sequencing sample was made of PBMCs. These receptors originate from a woman aged 25 to 45 in good health and CMV-seropositive. The CDR3 runs from the conserved cysteine through the conserved F or W. The order of the fields is CDR3 protein, CDR3 DNA, V gene, D gene, clone size, J gene. The D gene is left open where the match is weak. Some rows mark clone size as missing; the rest say once, few, many or name a class of expanded clone.

cdr3_aa: CASSQVRGSGTEAFF
cdr3_nt: TGTGCCAGCAGCCAAGTAAGGGGTTCCGGCACTGAAGCTTTCTTT
v_call: TRBV14
d_call: .
clone_size: .
j_call: TRBJ1-1

cdr3_aa: CASGRAGSAEAFF
cdr3_nt: TGTGCCAGCGGGCGGGCGGGGAGCGCTGAAGCTTTCTTT
v_call: TRBV6-5
d_call: .
clone_size: .
j_call: TRBJ1-1

cdr3_aa: CASARDGQAAETQYF
cdr3_nt: TGTGCCAGCGCGAGGGACGGACAGGCGGCGGAGACCCAGTACTTC
v_call: TRBV9
d_call: TRBD1
clone_size: .
j_call: TRBJ2-5

cdr3_aa: CSVQGGTEAFF
cdr3_nt: TGCAGCGTACAGGGGGGCACTGAAGCTTTCTTT
v_call: TRBV29-1
d_call: TRBD1
clone_size: .
j_call: TRBJ1-1

cdr3_aa: CASSVYQREGETQYF
cdr3_nt: TGTGCCAGCAGCGTATACCAGCGGGAGGGAGAGACCCAGTACTTC
v_call: TRBV9
d_call: TRBD2
clone_size: .
j_call: TRBJ2-5

cdr3_aa: CASSFPTTSQEQYF
cdr3_nt: TGTGCCAGCAGTTTTCCGACTACCTCCCAGGAGCAGTACTTC
v_call: TRBV27
d_call: .
clone_size: few
j_call: TRBJ2-7

cdr3_aa: CASSVRSGDNYGYTF
cdr3_nt: TGTGCCAGCAGCGTAAGGTCGGGGGATAACTATGGCTACACCTTC
v_call: TRBV9
d_call: .
clone_size: .
j_call: TRBJ1-2

cdr3_aa: CASSLQGASTEAFF
cdr3_nt: TGTGCCAGCAGTTTACAGGGGGCCAGTACTGAAGCTTTCTTT
v_call: TRBV6-6
d_call: TRBD1
clone_size: .
j_call: TRBJ1-1

cdr3_aa: CASSFAHSGGFAQDTQYF
cdr3_nt: TGCGCCAGCAGCTTTGCCCACAGCGGGGGCTTTGCACAAGATACGCAGTATTTT
v_call: TRBV5-1
d_call: TRBD2
clone_size: .
j_call: TRBJ2-3

cdr3_aa: CAIRTGTYEQYF
cdr3_nt: TGTGCCATCCGGACAGGGACCTACGAGCAGTACTTC
v_call: TRBV10-3
d_call: TRBD1
clone_size: .
j_call: TRBJ2-7

cdr3_aa: CASSKAGASYNEQFF
cdr3_nt: TGTGCCAGCAGTAAAGCGGGTGCCTCCTACAATGAGCAGTTCTTC
v_call: TRBV27
d_call: .
clone_size: once
j_call: TRBJ2-1

cdr3_aa: CAWTLFGVPSYGYTF
cdr3_nt: TGTGCCTGGACCCTCTTCGGGGTTCCTTCCTATGGCTACACCTTC
v_call: TRBV30
d_call: .
clone_size: .
j_call: TRBJ1-2

cdr3_aa: CASSLFGEQYF
cdr3_nt: TGTGCCAGCAGCTTATTCGGCGAGCAGTACTTC
v_call: TRBV7-6
d_call: .
clone_size: .
j_call: TRBJ2-7

cdr3_aa: CASSPSGGPYEQYF
cdr3_nt: TGTGCCAGCAGCCCATCTGGCGGGCCCTACGAGCAGTACTTC
v_call: TRBV7-8
d_call: .
clone_size: once
j_call: TRBJ2-7

cdr3_aa: CASSRPGTGGGSYGYTF
cdr3_nt: TGTGCCAGCAGCCGTCCCGGGACAGGCGGAGGGTCCTATGGCTACACCTTC
v_call: TRBV5-4
d_call: TRBD1
clone_size: .
j_call: TRBJ1-2

cdr3_aa: CASSFRLDTEAFF
cdr3_nt: TGTGCCAGCAGCTTCCGGTTGGACACTGAAGCTTTCTTT
v_call: TRBV7-9
d_call: .
clone_size: few
j_call: TRBJ1-1

cdr3_aa: CASSPAQGAEAFF
cdr3_nt: TGTGCCAGCTCACCAGCGCAAGGGGCAGAAGCTTTCTTT
v_call: TRBV18
d_call: .
clone_size: .
j_call: TRBJ1-1

cdr3_aa: CASSYRGGTGELFF
cdr3_nt: TGTGCCAGCAGTTACAGGGGGGGCACCGGGGAGCTGTTTTTT
v_call: TRBV27
d_call: .
clone_size: .
j_call: TRBJ2-2

cdr3_aa: CASSELTNTGELFF
cdr3_nt: TGTGCCAGCAGTGAATTAACGAACACCGGGGAGCTGTTTTTT
v_call: TRBV25-1
d_call: .
clone_size: few
j_call: TRBJ2-2

cdr3_aa: CASSLTGLNIQYF
cdr3_nt: TGTGCCAGCAGCTTAACAGGGTTGAACATTCAGTACTTC
v_call: TRBV7-2
d_call: .
clone_size: .
j_call: TRBJ2-4

cdr3_aa: CASSQFSGLQNIQYF
cdr3_nt: TGCGCCAGCAGCCAATTCTCAGGGCTCCAAAACATTCAGTACTTC
v_call: TRBV4-1
d_call: .
clone_size: once
j_call: TRBJ2-4

cdr3_aa: CASSQGTDFYGYTF
cdr3_nt: TGTGCCAGCAGCCAAGGGACAGACTTCTATGGCTACACCTTC
v_call: TRBV5-4
d_call: TRBD1
clone_size: .
j_call: TRBJ1-2

cdr3_aa: CASMERAKNIQYF
cdr3_nt: TGTGCCAGCATGGAGCGAGCCAAAAACATTCAGTACTTC
v_call: TRBV6-1
d_call: .
clone_size: few
j_call: TRBJ2-4

cdr3_aa: CASSKLGQGKYGEKLFF
cdr3_nt: TGTGCCAGCAGCAAATTGGGACAGGGGAAGTATGGCGAAAAACTGTTTTTT
v_call: TRBV21-1
d_call: .
clone_size: .
j_call: TRBJ1-4

cdr3_aa: CASSSGGSYEQYF
cdr3_nt: TGTGCCAGCAGCTCAGGGGGCAGCTACGAGCAGTACTTC
v_call: TRBV7-2
d_call: TRBD1
clone_size: .
j_call: TRBJ2-7

cdr3_aa: CASSKKERVRDQPQHF
cdr3_nt: TGTGCCAGCTCGAAAAAGGAGAGGGTGAGGGATCAGCCCCAGCATTTT
v_call: TRBV21-1
d_call: .
clone_size: .
j_call: TRBJ1-5

cdr3_aa: CASSLAGWQETQYF
cdr3_nt: TGTGCCAGCAGCTTAGCAGGTTGGCAGGAGACCCAGTACTTC
v_call: TRBV11-2
d_call: .
clone_size: .
j_call: TRBJ2-5

cdr3_aa: CASSSGQGRTEAKNIQYF
cdr3_nt: TGTGCCAGCAGCTCGGGACAGGGCCGTACCGAAGCCAAAAACATTCAGTACTTC
v_call: TRBV7-9
d_call: TRBD1
clone_size: .
j_call: TRBJ2-4

cdr3_aa: CASSQVRGGEVYGYTF
cdr3_nt: TGCGCCAGCAGCCAAGTGCGGGGCGGGGAAGTCTATGGCTACACCTTC
v_call: TRBV4-3
d_call: .
clone_size: .
j_call: TRBJ1-2

cdr3_aa: CATSAPNHRGGFVQYF
cdr3_nt: TGTGCCACCAGCGCTCCAAACCACAGGGGCGGGTTTGTGCAGTACTTC
v_call: TRBV15
d_call: TRBD1
clone_size: .
j_call: TRBJ2-7

cdr3_aa: CSVNRGGKLFF
cdr3_nt: TGCAGCGTAAACAGGGGGGGAAAACTGTTTTTT
v_call: TRBV29-1
d_call: TRBD1
clone_size: .
j_call: TRBJ1-4

cdr3_aa: CASSARVSGNTIYF
cdr3_nt: TGTGCCAGCAGCGCAAGAGTTTCTGGAAACACCATATATTTT
v_call: TRBV9
d_call: .
clone_size: .
j_call: TRBJ1-3

cdr3_aa: CAYTGATVTEAFF
cdr3_nt: TGTGCCTATACAGGGGCCACCGTAACTGAAGCTTTCTTT
v_call: TRBV30
d_call: TRBD1
clone_size: .
j_call: TRBJ1-1

cdr3_aa: CASRWDSLGREQYF
cdr3_nt: TGTGCCAGCAGGTGGGACAGCCTGGGGAGAGAGCAGTACTTC
v_call: TRBV11-2
d_call: TRBD1
clone_size: once
j_call: TRBJ2-7

cdr3_aa: CASSLGAGGQRDTQYF
cdr3_nt: TGTGCCAGCAGCTTGGGCGCGGGGGGACAGAGGGATACGCAGTATTTT
v_call: TRBV5-6
d_call: .
clone_size: .
j_call: TRBJ2-3

cdr3_aa: CASSQRTVNYGYTF
cdr3_nt: TGCGCCAGCAGCCAAAGGACAGTTAACTATGGCTACACCTTC
v_call: TRBV4-1
d_call: .
clone_size: few
j_call: TRBJ1-2

cdr3_aa: CASSELELAGGVSTDTQYF
cdr3_nt: TGTGCCAGCAGTGAATTAGAACTAGCGGGAGGGGTTAGCACAGATACGCAGTATTTT
v_call: TRBV2
d_call: TRBD2
clone_size: .
j_call: TRBJ2-3

cdr3_aa: CASSYSRRSAGYGYTF
cdr3_nt: TGTGCCAGCAGTTACTCGCGGAGGTCTGCTGGCTATGGCTACACCTTC
v_call: TRBV6-6
d_call: .
clone_size: .
j_call: TRBJ1-2

cdr3_aa: CASSLRQSGELFF
cdr3_nt: TGTGCCAGCAGCTTGAGACAGTCCGGGGAGCTGTTTTTT
v_call: TRBV5-4
d_call: .
clone_size: .
j_call: TRBJ2-2

cdr3_aa: CASSQGSYEQYF
cdr3_nt: TGTGCCAGCAGTCAGGGGTCCTACGAGCAGTACTTC
v_call: TRBV27
d_call: .
clone_size: .
j_call: TRBJ2-7

cdr3_aa: CSADPGGRSDTQYF
cdr3_nt: TGCAGCGCGGATCCGGGAGGCCGTTCGGATACGCAGTATTTT
v_call: TRBV29-1
d_call: TRBD2
clone_size: .
j_call: TRBJ2-3

cdr3_aa: CASRPRGRGNTGELFF
cdr3_nt: TGTGCCAGCAGGCCACGGGGCAGGGGCAACACCGGGGAGCTGTTTTTT
v_call: TRBV27
d_call: .
clone_size: .
j_call: TRBJ2-2

cdr3_aa: CASREGASGGADIQYF
cdr3_nt: TGTGCCAGCAGAGAAGGGGCTAGCGGGGGGGCTGACATTCAGTACTTC
v_call: TRBV4-2
d_call: TRBD2
clone_size: .
j_call: TRBJ2-4

cdr3_aa: CAISERDSSASDTQYF
cdr3_nt: TGTGCCATCAGTGAGCGGGACAGCTCTGCTTCGGATACGCAGTATTTT
v_call: TRBV10-3
d_call: TRBD1
clone_size: .
j_call: TRBJ2-3

cdr3_aa: CSGYRGTETQYF
cdr3_nt: TGCAGCGGCTACAGGGGCACAGAGACCCAGTACTTC
v_call: TRBV29-1
d_call: TRBD1
clone_size: .
j_call: TRBJ2-5

cdr3_aa: CASSEWGEAYYEQYF
cdr3_nt: TGTGCCAGCAGTGAATGGGGCGAGGCGTACTACGAGCAGTACTTC
v_call: TRBV6-1
d_call: .
clone_size: .
j_call: TRBJ2-7

cdr3_aa: CASSSAEILGYGYTF
cdr3_nt: TGCGCCAGCAGCTCGGCAGAGATTCTAGGCTATGGCTACACCTTC
v_call: TRBV5-1
d_call: .
clone_size: .
j_call: TRBJ1-2

cdr3_aa: CASSRGTANNQLQHF
cdr3_nt: TGTGCCAGCAGCCGAGGGACAGCTAACAATCAGCTCCAGCATTTT
v_call: TRBV7-9
d_call: TRBD1
clone_size: once
j_call: TRBJ1-5

cdr3_aa: CASSDRGPYEQYF
cdr3_nt: TGTGCCAGCTCAGACAGGGGACCCTACGAGCAGTACTTC
v_call: TRBV18
d_call: TRBD1
clone_size: .
j_call: TRBJ2-7

cdr3_aa: CASSSGTSGSSEQFF
cdr3_nt: TGTGCCAGCAGCTCGGGGACTAGCGGGAGTAGTGAGCAGTTCTTC
v_call: TRBV5-8
d_call: TRBD2
clone_size: .
j_call: TRBJ2-1

cdr3_aa: CASRDHLDRAFSPLHF
cdr3_nt: TGTGCCAGCAGGGACCACCTGGACAGGGCCTTTTCACCCCTCCACTTT
v_call: TRBV27
d_call: TRBD1
clone_size: .
j_call: TRBJ1-6

cdr3_aa: CASSLLRSDREAFF
cdr3_nt: TGTGCCAGCAGTCTCCTTAGGTCTGACAGGGAGGCTTTCTTT
v_call: TRBV2
d_call: TRBD1
clone_size: .
j_call: TRBJ1-1

cdr3_aa: CASSLAGTSGGIEQFF
cdr3_nt: TGTGCCAGCAGCTTAGCCGGGACTAGCGGGGGAATTGAGCAGTTCTTC
v_call: TRBV11-2
d_call: TRBD2
clone_size: .
j_call: TRBJ2-1

cdr3_aa: CASSSGAYNEQFF
cdr3_nt: TGTGCCAGCAGCAGCGGGGCCTACAATGAGCAGTTCTTC
v_call: TRBV7-9
d_call: TRBD2
clone_size: .
j_call: TRBJ2-1

cdr3_aa: CASSRQGKTGNTIYF
cdr3_nt: TGTGCCAGTAGCCGACAGGGAAAAACTGGAAACACCATATATTTT
v_call: TRBV19
d_call: TRBD1
clone_size: .
j_call: TRBJ1-3